This TCR beta chain comes out of a study of blood T cell repertoires in COVID-19. Overall study context: COVID-19 samples collected from the United States, Italy and Spain covered acute and convalescent phases. From T cells, B-cell-depleted T cells, or PBMCs came the material, which was cDNA or gDNA.

The germline gives CDR1 GTSNPN, CDR2 SVGIG (reference sequence). J gave up 6 bases and V 5 bases, and 4 bases lay outside the gene matches. The CDR3 contains 13 residues. In the original processing: Quantification of nucleated cells was approximated via reference gene primer amplification. Generated by immunoSEQ multiplex PCR, the TCRdb table keeps only in-frame clones and is missing some. The V and J calls and the clone size are those of that table, but D and trimming were determined from the DNA. The table has under 250,000 clones, around 90% seen once. Enrolled during active infection, Seattle patients were then followed longitudinally.

The sequenced sample was peripheral blood. This chain joins TRBV30 and TRBJ1-6; TRBD1 matches 7 bases. This sequence originates from a man in his fifties or sixties with COVID-19, enrolled during active disease. CDR3 coding DNA: TGTGCCTGGTCGGGACAGTTTAATTCACCCCTCCACTTT. This gives the protein CAWSGQFNSPLHF.